The entry that follows covers one T cell receptor (beta chain) sequence. The antigen is undetermined. CDR1 is MNHEY and CDR2 is SMNVEV in the germline V gene (reference sequence). Trimming shortened V by 8 bases and J by 1 base, and 5 bases separated the two germline ends. The CDR3 is 11 residues long. TCRdb ran MiXCR on the reads and lists one entry per CDR3 protein. This table holds approximately 990,000 distinct CDR3 sequences, 30% to 40% found once. This specimen comes from a study of T cell repertoires in cytomegalovirus infection. On the study more broadly: It was the public TCR beta signatures that indicated both CMV infection and matching HLA type. Study-wide findings and caveats: HLA-C-restricted CMV clonotypes gave the most frequent clonotype in two of eight donors.

The V and J genes are TRBV27 and TRBJ1-2; D is undetermined. This clonotype originated in a human donor in good health (CMV status not recorded). Some clones in this sample may be carry-over from other donors' samples. The input for sequencing was cultured CD8+ T cells from PBMCs, taken from culture after CMV antigen stimulation. The CDR3 loop reads CASGFNYGYTF. CDR3 coding DNA: TGTGCCAGCGGGTTTAACTATGGCTACACCTTC.